One sample yielded the 13 T cell receptor beta chains listed below, sequenced in a study of shared clonotypes between healthy human individuals. The repertoire was sequenced with immunoSEQ multiplex PCR; TCRdb's copy has only in-frame clones and lacks some. This sample carries fewer than 400,000 clones, about 74% of them seen once, and the ten largest clones take 10% to 13%. Sequenced: memory CD4+ T cells sorted from blood. Indicated subset: CD45RA-negative fraction. Every receptor here comes from a man aged 25-45 years in good health.

The V gene is TRBV27, the J gene TRBJ1-4; D is uncertain. The V end was cut by 6 bases, the J end by 11 bases, with 16 bases between. The germline CDR1 and CDR2 sequences are MNHEY and SMNVEV (reference sequence). This CDR3 has 13 amino acids. CDR3 sequence (DNA): TGTGCCAGCAGACTTACAACTTCGGTGAAACTGTTTTTT. Amino acids: CASRLTTSVKLFF.

Here the CDR3 DNA reads TGTGCCAGCCGTTTTCTACAGGGGCGCAATCAGCCCCAGCATTTT. Its protein product is CASRFLQGRNQPQHF. The V gene is TRBV6-1, the J gene TRBJ1-5, with 7 bases aligning to TRBD1. V was pared by 8 bases and J by 2 bases, with 9 bases of the junction left unmatched. CDR1 is MNHNS, CDR2 SASEGT, per germline. The CDR3 is 15 amino acids.

The V call is TRBV7-6, the J call TRBJ2-1, with D perhaps TRBD2 (5 bases). The V gene's germline CDR1 is SGHVS and CDR2 FNYEAQ. CDR3 length: 15 residues. The germline V and J ends were trimmed by 5 bases and 4 bases, with 15 bases remaining between them. The CDR3 loop reads CASSRRETSYNEQFF. The DNA for the CDR3 is TGTGCCAGCAGCAGACGGGAAACTTCTTACAATGAGCAGTTCTTC.

The J gene is TRBJ2-1, the V gene TRBV5-1; TRBD2 matches at 10 bases. Looked up from germline, CDR1 is SGHRS and CDR2 is YFSETQ. V was clipped by 4 bases and J by 1 base; unmatched bases: 8. CDR3 length equals 17 residues. The CDR3, as DNA: TGCGCCAGCAGCGACCTAGCGGGAGAGATTTCCTACAATGAGCAGTTCTTC. Protein: CASSDLAGEISYNEQFF.

This clone was seen once. This chain uses TRBV5-1 with TRBJ2-3; D is possibly TRBD2 (6 bases). Trimming removed 3 bases from V and 4 bases from J, with 12 bases in between. CDR1 SGHRS and CDR2 YFSETQ come from the germline V gene. The CDR3 totals 14 residues. The CDR3: CASSSQGGADTQYF. In nucleotides, the CDR3 is TGCGCCAGCAGCTCCCAGGGAGGAGCAGATACGCAGTATTTT.

As concerns this clone: The same CDR3 is also encoded by other DNA sequences in this sample. The J gene is TRBJ2-3, the V gene TRBV18; D unclear. The germline gives CDR1 KGHSH, CDR2 LQKENI. Between the trimmed V and J ends, which lost 2 bases and 2 bases, there was a span of 2 bases. This CDR3 comprises 12 residues. CDR3 residues: CASSPSTDTQYF. CDR3 nucleotide sequence: TGTGCCAGCTCACCATCCACAGATACGCAGTATTTT.

The rearrangement uses TRBV7-3 and TRBJ2-7, with no clear D. The CDR3 covers 13 residues. Germline V gives CDR1 SGHTA, CDR2 FQGTGA. Trimming pared 4 bases from V and 6 bases from J, leaving 13 bases between. Here the CDR3 reads CASSSRPGGEQYF. Here the CDR3 DNA reads TGTGCCAGCAGCTCTCGCCCCGGCGGCGAGCAGTACTTC.

The chain couples TRBV18 to TRBJ2-7; 9 bases fit TRBD2. The germline CDR1 and CDR2 sequences are KGHSH and LQKENI. V shed 1 base and J 4 bases; nucleotides not matched to a gene: 5. The CDR3 is made up of 15 amino acids. In DNA, the CDR3 is TGTGCCAGCTCACCACTTTCTAGCGGGATGTACGAGCAGTACTTC. This translates into CASSPLSSGMYEQYF.

V gene TRBV2 combines with J gene TRBJ1-2, with D perhaps TRBD1 (6 bases). The germline V and J ends were trimmed by 8 bases and 2 bases, with 12 bases remaining between them. Germline values: CDR1 SNHLY, CDR2 FYNNEI. There are 13 residues in the CDR3. This CDR3 is CASLTGSNYGYTF. The DNA for the CDR3 is TGTGCCAGCCTTACAGGGTCAAACTATGGCTACACCTTC. The full variable domain, completed using reference TRBV2 and TRBJ1-2, is EPEVTQTPSHQVTQMGQEVILRCVPISNHLYFYWYRQILGQKVEFLVSFYNNEISEKSEIFDDQFSVERPDGSNFTLKIRSTKLEDSAMYFCASLTGSNYGYTFGSGTRLTVV.

Notes on this clone: One junction end disagrees with the germline gene, perhaps due to a read error. This rearrangement joins TRBV2 to TRBJ2-5; D is ambiguous. This CDR3 contains 13 residues. CDR1 and CDR2 (germline): SNHLY, FYNNEI. The CDR3 here is CAGSYVEQETQYF. The CDR3 bases are TGTGCCGGCAGTTACGTAGAACAAGAGACCCAGTACTTC.

This clone was recorded once. This chain links TRBV2 with TRBJ2-1, with a tentative D call TRBD2 (6 bases). Trimming left V 1 base short and J 1 base short, with 14 bases between. CDR1 is SNHLY and CDR2 is FYNNEI in the germline V gene. This CDR3 region has 17 residues. The CDR3 bases are TGTGCCAGCAGTGAAGGAAGCGGCGGGGTTTCCTACAATGAGCAGTTCTTC. Amino acid sequence: CASSEGSGGVSYNEQFF. The entire variable domain, with the rest obtained from reference TRBV2 and TRBJ2-1, is as follows: EPEVTQTPSHQVTQMGQEVILRCVPISNHLYFYWYRQILGQKVEFLVSFYNNEISEKSEIFDDQFSVERPDGSNFTLKIRSTKLEDSAMYFCASSEGSGGVSYNEQFFGPGTRLTVL.

The chain is built from TRBV19 and TRBJ2-1; 13 positions match TRBD2. Trimming took 0 bases from V and 8 from J; bases not matched to a gene: 10. Germline assignment: CDR1 LNHDA and CDR2 SQIVND (reference sequence). This CDR3 spans 18 amino acids. The CDR3 is CASSIDSRTSGSRDEQFF. In DNA form, the CDR3 reads TGTGCCAGTAGTATAGACAGTCGGACTAGCGGGAGTCGTGATGAGCAGTTCTTC.

This sequence joins TRBV28 and TRBJ1-5; D possibly corresponds to TRBD1 (5 bases). The CDR3 is 15 amino acids. V lost 6 bases and J lost 4, with 16 bases in between. Germline-derived CDR1 and CDR2 are MDHEN and SYDVKM. CDR3: CASSADGGLNQPQHF. In DNA, the CDR3 is TGTGCCAGCAGCGCTGACGGGGGTTTGAATCAGCCCCAGCATTTT. Combining the CDR3 with reference TRBV28 and TRBJ1-5 gives the whole variable domain DVKVTQSSRYLVKRTGEKVFLECVQDMDHENMFWYRQDPGLGLRLIYFSYDVKMKEKGDIPEGYSVSREKKERFSLILESASTNQTSMYLCASSADGGLNQPQHFGDGTRLSIL.